This T cell receptor (beta chain) derives from a study of cytomegalovirus exposure and HLA in healthy donors. The germline V gene has CDR1 WNHNN and CDR2 SYGVQD (reference sequence). V lost 5 bases, J lost 8 bases, and 16 bases lay in between. The CDR3 extends over 14 amino acids. Primers: 60 Vbeta forward and 13 Jbeta reverse. Here immunoSEQ multiplex PCR was the method, and the copy in TCRdb shows in-frame clones only, minus some. The sample data list 150,000 or so clones. The receptor comes from a woman aged 40 to 49 in good health and CMV-seropositive. The rearrangement uses TRBV10-1 and TRBJ2-1; D possibly corresponds to TRBD2 (6 bases). Specimen: PBMCs. As DNA, the CDR3 is TGCGCCAGCAGTTTCGGGACTCTCGGAGATGAGCAGTTCTTC. Translating it yields CASSFGTLGDEQFF.